One sample yielded the 14 T cell receptor beta chains listed below, sequenced in a study of shared clonotypes between healthy human individuals. Data came from immunoSEQ multiplex PCR; TCRdb stores just in-frame clones and leaves some out. The sample carries some 1,400,000 clones, about 96% recorded once. The sample taken for sequencing was naive CD4+ T cells sorted from blood. Subset defined: CD45RA+ positively selected. The receptors derive from a man aged 30 to 45 in good health.

This clone has just one count. Written as DNA, the CDR3 is TGTGCCTGGAGTGCAGCGCCTAGCGCGATAAGGAATGAGCAGTTCTTC. Its protein is CAWSAAPSAIRNEQFF. The chain couples TRBV30 to TRBJ2-1; perhaps TRBD2 as D (6 bases). The CDR3 extends over 16 amino acids. Germline assignment: CDR1 GTSNPN and CDR2 SVGIG (reference sequence). Deletions cut 1 base from V and 7 bases from J, with 20 bases between.

The genes are TRBV11-1 and TRBJ2-3; D uncertain. V shed 5 bases and J shed 2 bases, with 17 bases lying between them. The germline V gene has CDR1 SGHAT and CDR2 FQDESV (reference sequence). There are 16 residues in the CDR3. DNA for the CDR3: TGTGCCAGCAGCCCGGAAGTCGCGATCGTCACAGATACGCAGTATTTT. It translates to CASSPEVAIVTDTQYF. The full variable domain, completed using reference TRBV11-1 and TRBJ2-3, is EAEVAQSPRYKITEKSQAVAFWCDPISGHATLYWYRQILGQGPELLVQFQDESVVDDSQLPKDRFSAERLKGVDSTLKIQPAELGDSAMYLCASSPEVAIVTDTQYFGPGTRLTVL.

The chain joins TRBV29-1 to TRBJ2-5; D is unresolved. Looked up from germline, CDR1 is SQVTM and CDR2 is ANQGSEA. The CDR3 is made up of 11 amino acids. The V end lost 8 bases, the J end lost 5 bases, and 12 bases lay between the germline ends. The CDR3 sequence is CSSGRSETQYF. CDR3 in DNA: TGCAGCTCCGGACGGTCGGAGACCCAGTACTTC.

The chain is built from TRBV5-1 and TRBJ2-2; 9 positions agree with TRBD1. The CDR3 covers 15 residues. V was clipped by 2 bases and J by 4 bases; unmatched bases: 3. CDR1 and CDR2 from the germline V gene are SGHRS and YFSETQ. The DNA for the CDR3 is TGCGCCAGCAGCTTCGCGACAGGGGGCACCGGGGAGCTGTTTTTT. It specifies CASSFATGGTGELFF.

This clone was recorded only once. The chain couples TRBV30 to TRBJ2-3; no firm D call. The CDR3 is 12 amino acids. Germline loops: CDR1 GTSNPN, CDR2 SVGIG (reference sequence). Trimming removed 3 bases from V and 4 bases from J, with 8 bases in between. For the CDR3, the DNA is TGTGCCTGGAGCCCCGGACCAGATACGCAGTATTTT. Translating gives CAWSPGPDTQYF.

In its sample, this clone was seen a few times. The J gene is TRBJ2-2, the V gene TRBV10-3; 7 bases line up with TRBD1. V lost 5 bases to trimming and J lost 5 bases; unmatched junction nucleotides: 11. This CDR3 spans 16 amino acids. Per germline, CDR1 ENHRY and CDR2 SYGVKD. The CDR3 nucleotides are TGTGCCATCAGTCGCGCAAGCGGCAGGGGGACCGGGGAGCTGTTTTTT. It is translated as CAISRASGRGTGELFF.

The chain couples TRBV6-1 to TRBJ2-1; 10 bases align to TRBD2. Germline assignment: CDR1 MNHNS and CDR2 SASEGT. The trim removed 0 bases at V and 8 bases at J, leaving 10 bases unmatched. This CDR3 contains 17 residues. The CDR3 spells CASSEAGPSGSVDEQFF. CDR3 nucleotide sequence: TGTGCCAGCAGTGAAGCGGGACCTAGCGGGAGTGTGGATGAGCAGTTCTTC.

About this clone itself: Other DNA sequences in this sample translate to the same CDR3. V and J are TRBV6-1 and TRBJ2-7; D remains ambiguous. There are 13 residues in the CDR3. Trimming stripped 3 bases from V and 2 bases from J, with 8 bases between. The germline CDR1 and CDR2 sequences are MNHNS and SASEGT. CDR3 sequence (DNA): TGTGCCAGCAGTGAGAGAGGACCCTACGAGCAGTACTTC. Protein: CASSERGPYEQYF.

CDR3 sequence (DNA): TGTGCCAGTAGTATACAGGGAAACTATGGCTACACCTTC. Protein: CASSIQGNYGYTF. The chain recombines TRBV19 with TRBJ1-2; tentative D call: TRBD1 (5 bases). Germline values: CDR1 LNHDA, CDR2 SQIVND (reference sequence). CDR3 size: 13 residues. V lost 2 bases, J lost 2 bases, and 6 bases lay in between.

The chain uses TRBV18 and TRBJ2-7, with TRBD2 matching 11 bases. This CDR3 spans 17 amino acids. Germline CDR1 is KGHSH and CDR2 is LQKENI. The V and J ends lost 2 bases and 6 bases, in that order; junction bases with no gene match: 12. CDR3 residues: CASSPGSGRVGSSEQYF. CDR3 coding DNA: TGTGCCAGCTCACCAGGTAGCGGGAGGGTTGGATCATCCGAGCAGTACTTC.

V usage is TRBV14 and J usage is TRBJ2-7, with unresolved D. CDR3 size: 15 residues. Germline V lookup: CDR1 SGHDN, CDR2 FVKESK. V lost 1 base to trimming and J lost 3 bases, with 13 bases between them. The CDR3 reads CASSQGLGRNYEQYF. The CDR3 DNA reads as TGTGCCAGCAGCCAAGGCCTAGGACGGAACTACGAGCAGTACTTC.

The V and J genes are TRBV30 and TRBJ2-7; D not resolved. V lost 3 bases and J lost 4, with 16 bases in between. The CDR3 is 14 amino acids. CDR1 and CDR2 from the germline V gene are GTSNPN and SVGIG (reference sequence). This chain's CDR3 is CAWRPRFSAYEQYF. The CDR3 DNA follows: TGTGCCTGGAGGCCACGATTTTCAGCGTACGAGCAGTACTTC. Filled out from reference TRBV30 and TRBJ2-7, the complete variable domain reads SQTIHQWPATLVQPVGSPLSLECTVEGTSNPNLYWYRQAAGRGLQLLFYSVGIGQISSEVPQNLSASRPQDRQFILSSKKLLLSDSGFYLCAWRPRFSAYEQYFGPGTRLTVT.

The chain combines TRBV27 with TRBJ1-5, with 7 bases identical to TRBD1. The CDR3 consists of 16 residues. The J segment lost 2 bases and the V segment lost 6 bases, leaving 10 bases of the junction unmatched. CDR1 is MNHEY, CDR2 SMNVEV, per germline (reference sequence). Written as DNA, the CDR3 is TGTGCCAGCAGCTGGGACGGGACAGATGGCAATCAGCCCCAGCATTTT. Translated: CASSWDGTDGNQPQHF.

J is TRBJ2-3 and V is TRBV28; possibly TRBD2 for D (6 bases). The CDR3 contains 14 residues. V was trimmed by 6 bases and J by 7 bases, leaving 17 bases between them. Germline values: CDR1 MDHEN, CDR2 SYDVKM. The CDR3: CASSYAGTQNTQYF. The CDR3 DNA sequence: TGTGCCAGCAGCTACGCTGGGACTCAGAATACGCAGTATTTT.